Presented here are 27 T cell receptor beta chains from one specimen sequenced in a study of blood T cell repertoires in COVID-19. Clones were sequenced by immunoSEQ multiplex PCR, and TCRdb holds only the in-frame ones, with some missing. The sample yields 250,000 to 400,000 clones, about nine tenths seen once. Sequencing input: peripheral blood. The origin of the receptors is a woman in her twenties or thirties with COVID-19, enrolled during active disease.

The chain employs TRBV15 and TRBJ1-4; a weak D match, TRBD1 (5 bases). V was trimmed by 10 bases and J by 7 bases, leaving 16 bases between them. The V gene's germline CDR1 is LNHNV and CDR2 YYDKDF (reference sequence). The CDR3 length is 13 residues. Written as DNA, the CDR3 is TGTGCCATCTCGGGGGGGATAGGTGAAAAACTGTTTTTT. Translated: CAISGGIGEKLFF.

J is TRBJ1-3 and V is TRBV6-5, with D possibly matching TRBD1 (5 bases). The germline gives CDR1 MNHEY, CDR2 SVGAGI. Trimming cost V 6 bases and J 0 bases, with 9 bases left between them. This CDR3 comprises 14 residues. CDR3 in amino acids: CASSYTGSGNTIYF. DNA of the CDR3: TGTGCCAGCAGCTACACAGGCTCTGGAAACACCATATATTTT.

The V and J genes are TRBV2 and TRBJ2-3; D might be TRBD2 (6 bases). Germline loops: CDR1 SNHLY, CDR2 FYNNEI. This CDR3 region has 14 residues. Trimming took off 8 bases at V and 3 bases at J, with 15 bases between the two ends. DNA for the CDR3: TGTGCCAGCGGGGGGACGGCGCAAACAGATACGCAGTATTTT. This codes for CASGGTAQTDTQYF.

The chain joins TRBV6-5 to TRBJ2-7; D unclear. V was cut by 2 bases and J by 4 bases, with 9 bases left in between. The CDR3 has 13 amino acids. Germline-derived CDR1 and CDR2 are MNHEY and SVGAGI. The CDR3 DNA reads TGTGCCAGCAGTTACAATTTAGAATACGAGCAGTACTTC. Protein product: CASSYNLEYEQYF.

The CDR3 bases are TGTGCCAGCAGTCCCCAGGGTTCTAACTATGGCTACACCTTC. It translates to CASSPQGSNYGYTF. V and J are TRBV27 and TRBJ1-2, with D possibly being TRBD1 (5 bases). The CDR3 runs 14 residues. Germline values: CDR1 MNHEY, CDR2 SMNVEV (reference sequence). V lost 5 bases and J 0 bases, leaving 10 bases between the germline ends.

The chain joins TRBV30 to TRBJ2-1, with 9 bases that match TRBD2. Germline CDR1 reads GTSNPN; CDR2 reads SVGIG (reference sequence). There are 14 residues in the CDR3. V was clipped by 3 bases and J by 4 bases; unmatched bases: 4. The CDR3 sequence is CAWRAGGDYNEQFF. The CDR3 region has the DNA TGTGCCTGGAGGGCGGGGGGGGATTACAATGAGCAGTTCTTC.

The rearrangement joins TRBV5-1 to TRBJ1-1; D not certain. Trimming removed 0 bases from V and 8 bases from J, with 14 bases in between. Germline CDR1 reads SGHRS; CDR2 reads YFSETQ. The length of the CDR3 is 14 residues. The CDR3, as DNA: TGCGCCAGCAGCTTGGATGGGCAGGCCATCGAAGCTTTCTTT. Translated, it gives CASSLDGQAIEAFF.

A single count supports this clone. The gene calls are TRBV7-6 and TRBJ2-3, with 11 nucleotides matching TRBD2. The CDR3 totals 19 residues. The germline V gene encodes CDR1 SGHVS and CDR2 FNYEAQ. Unmatched junction bases numbered 13, after V lost 5 bases and J lost 0 bases. The CDR3 sequence is CASSQRPGLAVSSTDTQYF. Written as DNA, the CDR3 is TGTGCCAGCAGCCAACGGCCGGGACTAGCGGTCTCTAGCACAGATACGCAGTATTTT.

The J gene is TRBJ1-1, the V gene TRBV18; D remains ambiguous. V was shortened by 2 bases and J by 6 bases, with 13 bases between the two germline ends. The CDR3 spans 14 residues. In germline, CDR1 is KGHSH, CDR2 LQKENI. This chain's CDR3 is CASSPGAVVAEAFF. The CDR3, as DNA: TGTGCCAGCTCACCAGGCGCGGTGGTGGCTGAAGCTTTCTTT.

The chain is built from TRBV7-6 and TRBJ1-3, with 7 nucleotides matching TRBD1. There are 16 residues in the CDR3. The junction had 4 bases not matched to a gene; V was cut back by 2 bases and J by 0 bases. Germline assignment: CDR1 SGHVS and CDR2 FNYEAQ. The DNA for the CDR3 is TGTGCCAGCAGCTTATCTCGACAGGGCTCTGGAAACACCATATATTTT. It translates to CASSLSRQGSGNTIYF.

The V gene is TRBV11-2, the J gene TRBJ2-7; 10 bases line up with TRBD2. The trim removed 5 bases at V and 2 bases at J, leaving 12 bases unmatched. Germline-derived CDR1 and CDR2 are SGHAT and FQNNGV. This CDR3 spans 17 amino acids. CDR3 residues: CASSRDVASGSAYEQYF. The CDR3 bases are TGTGCCAGCAGCCGAGACGTCGCTAGCGGGAGCGCCTACGAGCAGTACTTC.

The genes are TRBV12-5 and TRBJ2-1, with 7 nucleotides matching TRBD2. The germline CDR1 and CDR2 sequences are LGHNT and FRNRAP. The CDR3 loop spans 14 amino acids. V was pared by 7 bases and J by 4 bases, with 7 bases of the junction left unmatched. CDR3 amino acids: CASAPGLLYNEQFF. In DNA, the CDR3 is TGTGCTAGTGCCCCGGGACTACTGTACAATGAGCAGTTCTTC.

This clone was seen a single time. CDR3 nucleotide sequence: TGCGCCAGCAGCTTGGGAGAGTGGCGGGAGGGATACAATGAGCAGTTCTTC. This encodes CASSLGEWREGYNEQFF. The chain employs TRBV5-1 and TRBJ2-1; 9 positions agree with TRBD2. The V gene end was trimmed by 0 bases and the J gene end by 4 bases; junction bases not matched to a gene: 8. Germline V gives CDR1 SGHRS, CDR2 YFSETQ. The CDR3 loop spans 17 amino acids.

This chain links TRBV5-4 with TRBJ1-2; no definite D call. Germline assignment: CDR1 SGHNT and CDR2 YYREEE (reference sequence). The length of the CDR3 is 13 residues. V shed 5 bases and J shed 3 bases, with 11 bases lying between them. CDR3 residues: CASRADFYYGYTF. Here the CDR3 DNA reads TGTGCCAGCAGAGCGGACTTCTACTATGGCTACACCTTC.

V and J are TRBV16 and TRBJ1-5; 7 nucleotides match TRBD1. CDR3 length: 16 amino acids. Germline V gives CDR1 KGHSY, CDR2 FQNENV. With V trimmed by 6 bases and J by 0 bases, 8 bases remained unmatched. Here the CDR3 DNA reads TGTGCCAGCAGTTTCTGGGACAGCCCTAGCAATCAGCCCCAGCATTTT. Its protein is CASSFWDSPSNQPQHF.

J is TRBJ2-1 and V is TRBV10-2; D remains unclear. The CDR3 loop spans 16 amino acids. CDR1 and CDR2 (germline): WSHSY, SAAADI. Trimming took off 6 bases at V and 0 bases at J, with 15 bases between the two ends. CDR3 in DNA: TGCGCCAGCAGAGCGTCCTTAGCCATCTCCTACAATGAGCAGTTCTTC. Translation gives CASRASLAISYNEQFF.

This clone was seen a few times. The gene calls are TRBV7-8 and TRBJ2-7; 10 bases fit TRBD1. The V segment lost 1 base and the J segment 4 bases; nucleotides outside the gene matches: 7. This CDR3 contains 16 residues. Germline assignment: CDR1 SGHVS and CDR2 FQNEAQ. The CDR3 spells CASSLGRTGGIYEQYF. CDR3 in DNA: TGTGCCAGCAGCTTAGGGCGGACAGGGGGAATTTACGAGCAGTACTTC.

The J gene is TRBJ2-1, the V gene TRBV27; a weak D match, TRBD2 (6 bases). The CDR3 consists of 13 residues. Germline CDR1 reads MNHEY; CDR2 reads SMNVEV (reference sequence). Trimming left V 6 bases short and J 7 bases short, with 13 bases between. The CDR3 bases are TGTGCCAGCAGCACACGGGGGAGGAATGAGCAGTTCTTC. Protein: CASSTRGRNEQFF.

CDR3 sequence (DNA): TGTGCCACCCAGCGGACTAGCAAAAACATTCAGTACTTC. Protein product: CATQRTSKNIQYF. This chain joins TRBV12-3 or TRBV12-4 and TRBJ2-4, with 7 bases matching TRBD2. The length of the CDR3 is 13 residues. Trimming at V came to 10 bases and at J to 3 bases, leaving 6 bases not matched to a gene.

Concerning this clone: This likely traces to a read error, being one base from a far larger clone. The chain joins TRBV7-9 to TRBJ2-1, with TRBD2 matching over 9 bases. The CDR3 covers 15 residues. Germline lookup yields CDR1 SEHNR and CDR2 FQNEAQ (reference sequence). V shed 4 bases, J shed 1 base, and the junction held 2 bases outside the gene matches. CDR3 residues: CASSSSGISYNEQFF. CDR3 DNA sequence: TGTGCCAGCAGCTCTAGCGGGATTTCCTACAATGAGCAGTTCTTC.

A single count supports this clone. The chain links TRBV11-2 to TRBJ1-4; D unclear. CDR3 length equals 12 residues. V gave up 4 bases and J gave up 7 bases, with 7 bases separating them. Germline assignment: CDR1 SGHAT and CDR2 FQNNGV. The CDR3 here is CASSSGGEKLFF. DNA for the CDR3: TGTGCCAGCAGCTCCGGTGGTGAAAAACTGTTTTTT.

This clone appeared once. The V and J genes are TRBV9 and TRBJ1-5; possibly TRBD1 for D (5 bases). The CDR3 length is 15 residues. Per germline, CDR1 SGDLS and CDR2 YYNGEE. Trimming removed 0 bases at V and 3 bases at J, with 10 bases between. As DNA, the CDR3 is TGTGCCAGCAGCGTAGGAGGACATATCAATCAGCCCCAGCATTTT. Protein: CASSVGGHINQPQHF.

The chain recombines TRBV7-2 with TRBJ2-6; D is unresolved. The CDR3 has 16 amino acids. CDR1 and CDR2 (germline): SGHTA, FQGNSA. V was trimmed by 3 bases and J by 0 bases, leaving 9 bases between them. CDR3 nucleotides: TGTGCCAGCAGCTTTTTCAGGCCCTCTGGGGCCAACGTCCTGACTTTC. This gives the protein CASSFFRPSGANVLTF.

This clone was seen a few times. V gene TRBV5-1 combines with J gene TRBJ1-1; a possible D gene is TRBD1 (6 bases). Looked up from germline, CDR1 is SGHRS and CDR2 is YFSETQ. CDR3 length equals 15 residues. Trimming removed 4 bases from V and 0 bases from J, with 13 bases in between. CDR3 in DNA: TGCGCCAGCAGCCTGGCCGGGACAATGAACACTGAAGCTTTCTTT. It codes for CASSLAGTMNTEAFF. Full variable domain (rest looked up from reference TRBV5-1 and TRBJ1-1): KAGVTQTPRYLIKTRGQQVTLSCSPISGHRSVSWYQQTPGQGLQFLFEYFSETQRNKGNFPGRFSGRQFSNSRSEMNVSTLELGDSALYLCASSLAGTMNTEAFFGQGTRLTVV.

The V and J genes are TRBV7-8 and TRBJ2-7; 10 bases fit TRBD1. With V trimmed by 5 bases and J by 3 bases, 4 bases remained unmatched. The CDR3 sequence is 14 residues long. Germline assignment: CDR1 SGHVS and CDR2 FQNEAQ. For the CDR3, the DNA is TGTGCCAGCAGCATGGGACAGGGGATCTACGAGCAGTACTTC. Its protein is CASSMGQGIYEQYF.

The genes are TRBV14 and TRBJ2-7; tentatively, D is TRBD1 (6 bases). The germline V gene encodes CDR1 SGHDN and CDR2 FVKESK. The CDR3 consists of 14 residues. V was shortened by 1 base and J by 5 bases, with 12 bases between the two germline ends. The CDR3 loop is CASSQVQGNNEQYF. DNA for the CDR3: TGTGCCAGCAGCCAAGTACAGGGCAACAACGAGCAGTACTTC.

The DNA for the CDR3 is TGTGCCAGCAGCCCATCAGGAGGGTCTGAGGAGCAGTACTTC. Its protein product is CASSPSGGSEEQYF. The gene calls are TRBV7-3 and TRBJ2-7; maybe TRBD2 (6 bases). V dropped 5 bases and J dropped 7 bases, with 18 bases sitting between them. The CDR3 runs 14 residues. CDR1 and CDR2 (germline): SGHTA, FQGTGA.